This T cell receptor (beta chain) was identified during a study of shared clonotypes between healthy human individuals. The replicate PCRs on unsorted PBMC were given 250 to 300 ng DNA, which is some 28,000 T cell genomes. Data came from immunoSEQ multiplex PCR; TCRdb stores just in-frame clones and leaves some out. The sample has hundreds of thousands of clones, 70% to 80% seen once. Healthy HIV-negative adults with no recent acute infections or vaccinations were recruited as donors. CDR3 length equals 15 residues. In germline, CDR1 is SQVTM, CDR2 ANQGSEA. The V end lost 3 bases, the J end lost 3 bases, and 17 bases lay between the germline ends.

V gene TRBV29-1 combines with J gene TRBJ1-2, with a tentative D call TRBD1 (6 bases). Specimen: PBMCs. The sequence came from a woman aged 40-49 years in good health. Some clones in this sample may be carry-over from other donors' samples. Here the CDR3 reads CSVDSGQGWDYGYTF. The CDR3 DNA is TGCAGCGTTGATTCTGGGCAGGGGTGGGACTATGGCTACACCTTC.